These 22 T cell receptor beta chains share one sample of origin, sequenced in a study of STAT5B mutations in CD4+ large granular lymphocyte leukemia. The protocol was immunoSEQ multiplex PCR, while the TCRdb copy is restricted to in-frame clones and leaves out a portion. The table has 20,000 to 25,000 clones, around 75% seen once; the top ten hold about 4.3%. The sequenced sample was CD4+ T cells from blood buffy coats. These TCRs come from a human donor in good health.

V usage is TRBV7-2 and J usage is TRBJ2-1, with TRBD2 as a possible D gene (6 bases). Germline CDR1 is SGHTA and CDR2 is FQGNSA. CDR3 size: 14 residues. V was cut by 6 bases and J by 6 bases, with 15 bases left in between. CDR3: CASRKRGDSNEQFF. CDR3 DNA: TGTGCCAGCAGAAAGAGAGGGGACTCCAATGAGCAGTTCTTC.

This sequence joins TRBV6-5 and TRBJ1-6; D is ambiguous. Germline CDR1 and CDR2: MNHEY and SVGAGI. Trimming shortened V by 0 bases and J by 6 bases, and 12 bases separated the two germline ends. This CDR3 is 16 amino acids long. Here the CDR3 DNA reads TGTGCCAGCAGTTACTCGACGACGGGATTTAATTCACCCCTCCACTTT. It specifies CASSYSTTGFNSPLHF.

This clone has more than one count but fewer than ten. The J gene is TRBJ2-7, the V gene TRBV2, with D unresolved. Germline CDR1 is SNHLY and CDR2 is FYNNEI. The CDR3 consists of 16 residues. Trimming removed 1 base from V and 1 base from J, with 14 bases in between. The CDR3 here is CASSEGQTYSSYEQYF. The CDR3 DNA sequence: TGTGCCAGCAGTGAAGGACAAACGTATAGTTCCTACGAGCAGTACTTC.

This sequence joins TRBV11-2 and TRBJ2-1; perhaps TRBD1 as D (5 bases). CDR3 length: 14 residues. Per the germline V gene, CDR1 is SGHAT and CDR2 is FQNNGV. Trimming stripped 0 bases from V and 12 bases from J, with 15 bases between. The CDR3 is CASSLDPTVQGQFF. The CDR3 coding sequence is TGTGCCAGCAGCTTAGATCCAACCGTCCAGGGGCAGTTCTTC.

The CDR3 reads CASSTTNQPQHF. DNA of the CDR3: TGTGCCAGCAGTACCACAAATCAGCCCCAGCATTTT. The chain employs TRBV6-5 and TRBJ1-5, with no clear D. Trimming cost V 5 bases and J 4 bases, with 6 bases left between them. Germline V gives CDR1 MNHEY, CDR2 SVGAGI. CDR3 length equals 12 residues.

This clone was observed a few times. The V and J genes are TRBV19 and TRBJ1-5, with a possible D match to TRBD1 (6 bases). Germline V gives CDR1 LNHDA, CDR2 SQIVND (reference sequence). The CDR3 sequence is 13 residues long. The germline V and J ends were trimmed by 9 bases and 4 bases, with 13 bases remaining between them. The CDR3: CASKLGGNQPQHF. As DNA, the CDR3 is TGTGCCAGCAAGCTAGGGGGGAATCAGCCCCAGCATTTT.

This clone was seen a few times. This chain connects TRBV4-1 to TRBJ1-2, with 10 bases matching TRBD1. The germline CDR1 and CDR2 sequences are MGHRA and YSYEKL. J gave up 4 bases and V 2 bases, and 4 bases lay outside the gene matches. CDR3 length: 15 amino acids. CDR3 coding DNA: TGCGCCAGCAGCCAAACCGGGACAGGGGCCTATGGCTACACCTTC. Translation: CASSQTGTGAYGYTF.

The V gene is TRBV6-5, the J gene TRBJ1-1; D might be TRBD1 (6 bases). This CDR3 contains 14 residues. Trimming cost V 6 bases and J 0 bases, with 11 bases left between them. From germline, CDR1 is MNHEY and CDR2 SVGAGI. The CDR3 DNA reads TGTGCCAGCAGGACCGGGACAATGAACACTGAAGCTTTCTTT. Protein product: CASRTGTMNTEAFF.

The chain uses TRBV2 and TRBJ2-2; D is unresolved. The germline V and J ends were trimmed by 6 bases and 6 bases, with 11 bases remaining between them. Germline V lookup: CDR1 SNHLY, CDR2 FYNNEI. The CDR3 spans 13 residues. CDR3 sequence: CASRQQPSGELFF. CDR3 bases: TGTGCCAGCAGACAGCAGCCATCCGGGGAGCTGTTTTTT.

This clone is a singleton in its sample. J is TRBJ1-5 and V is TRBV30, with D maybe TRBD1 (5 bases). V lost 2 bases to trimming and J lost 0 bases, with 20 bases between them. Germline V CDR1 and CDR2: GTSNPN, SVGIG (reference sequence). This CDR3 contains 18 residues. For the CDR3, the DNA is TGTGCCTGGAGTAACAGGAGGGATTTTAAGAATAGCAATCAGCCCCAGCATTTT. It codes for CAWSNRRDFKNSNQPQHF.

CDR3 bases: TGTGCCAGCAGCCCTGAGGGGGCTTTTAGGTCACCCCTCCACTTT. Its protein is CASSPEGAFRSPLHF. The chain combines TRBV7-9 with TRBJ1-6, with TRBD1 matching over 7 bases. The junction had 11 bases not matched to a gene; V was cut back by 5 bases and J by 10 bases. CDR1 is SEHNR and CDR2 is FQNEAQ in the germline V gene (reference sequence). There are 15 residues in the CDR3.

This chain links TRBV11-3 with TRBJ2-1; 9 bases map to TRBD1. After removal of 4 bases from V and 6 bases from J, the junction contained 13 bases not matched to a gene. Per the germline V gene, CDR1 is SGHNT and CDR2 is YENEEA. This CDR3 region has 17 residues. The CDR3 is CASSSSSGQGRSNEQFF. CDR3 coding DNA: TGTGCCAGCAGCTCCTCCTCGGGACAGGGAAGGAGCAATGAGCAGTTCTTC.

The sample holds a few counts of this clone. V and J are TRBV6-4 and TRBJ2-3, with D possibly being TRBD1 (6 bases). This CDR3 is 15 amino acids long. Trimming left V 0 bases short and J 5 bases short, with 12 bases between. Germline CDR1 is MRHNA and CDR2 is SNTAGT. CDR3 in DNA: TGTGCCAGCAGTGACTCGCCAGTACAGGGAGATACGCAGTATTTT. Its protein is CASSDSPVQGDTQYF.

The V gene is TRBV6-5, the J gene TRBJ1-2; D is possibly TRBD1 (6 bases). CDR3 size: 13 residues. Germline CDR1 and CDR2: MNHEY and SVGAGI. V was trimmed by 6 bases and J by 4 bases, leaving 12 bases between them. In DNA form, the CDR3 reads TGTGCCAGCAGACAGGGTGGAAGCTATGGCTACACCTTC. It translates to CASRQGGSYGYTF.

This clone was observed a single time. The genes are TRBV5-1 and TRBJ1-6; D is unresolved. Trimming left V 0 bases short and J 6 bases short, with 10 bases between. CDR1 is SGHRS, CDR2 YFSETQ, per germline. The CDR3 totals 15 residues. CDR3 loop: CASSLASGSNSPLHF. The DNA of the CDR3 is TGCGCCAGCAGCTTGGCTAGCGGAAGTAATTCACCCCTCCACTTT.

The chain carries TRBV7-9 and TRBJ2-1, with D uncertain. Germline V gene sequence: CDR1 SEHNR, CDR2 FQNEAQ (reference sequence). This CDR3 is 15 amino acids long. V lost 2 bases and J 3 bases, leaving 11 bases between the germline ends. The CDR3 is CASSLLTTFYNEQFF. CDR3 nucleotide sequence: TGTGCCAGCAGCTTATTAACTACTTTCTACAATGAGCAGTTCTTC.

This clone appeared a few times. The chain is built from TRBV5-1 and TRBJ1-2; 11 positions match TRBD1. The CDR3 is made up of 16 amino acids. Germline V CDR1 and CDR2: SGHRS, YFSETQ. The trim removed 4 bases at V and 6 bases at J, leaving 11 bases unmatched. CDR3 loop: CASSLHPDRGQDGYTF. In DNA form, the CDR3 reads TGCGCCAGCAGCCTACATCCGGACAGGGGGCAAGATGGCTACACCTTC. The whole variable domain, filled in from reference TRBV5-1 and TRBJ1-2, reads KAGVTQTPRYLIKTRGQQVTLSCSPISGHRSVSWYQQTPGQGLQFLFEYFSETQRNKGNFPGRFSGRQFSNSRSEMNVSTLELGDSALYLCASSLHPDRGQDGYTFGSGTRLTVV.

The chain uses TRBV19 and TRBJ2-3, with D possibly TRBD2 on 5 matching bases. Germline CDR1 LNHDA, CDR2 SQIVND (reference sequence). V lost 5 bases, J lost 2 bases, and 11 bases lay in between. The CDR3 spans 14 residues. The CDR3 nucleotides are TGTGCCAGTAGTCAGGACTTAATCACAGATACGCAGTATTTT. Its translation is CASSQDLITDTQYF.

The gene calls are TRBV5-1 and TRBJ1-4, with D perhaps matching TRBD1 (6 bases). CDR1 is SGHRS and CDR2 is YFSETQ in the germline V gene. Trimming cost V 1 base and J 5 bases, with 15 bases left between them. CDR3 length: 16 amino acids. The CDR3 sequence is CASSLTGGTENEKLFF. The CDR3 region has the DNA TGCGCCAGCAGCTTGACCGGGGGCACGGAGAATGAAAAACTGTTTTTT.

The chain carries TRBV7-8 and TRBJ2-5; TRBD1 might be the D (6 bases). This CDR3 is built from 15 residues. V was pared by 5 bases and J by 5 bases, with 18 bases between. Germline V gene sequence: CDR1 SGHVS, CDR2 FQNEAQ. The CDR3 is CASSPYPRGGETQYF. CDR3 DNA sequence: TGTGCCAGCAGCCCCTACCCCAGGGGCGGGGAGACCCAGTACTTC.

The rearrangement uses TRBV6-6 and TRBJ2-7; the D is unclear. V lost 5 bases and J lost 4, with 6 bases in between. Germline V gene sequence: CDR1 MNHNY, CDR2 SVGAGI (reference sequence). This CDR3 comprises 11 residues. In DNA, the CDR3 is TGTGCCAGCAGTCCCCGATACGAGCAGTACTTC. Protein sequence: CASSPRYEQYF.

The CDR3 protein is CASRRGAERDEQYF. DNA for the CDR3: TGTGCCAGCCGGAGGGGGGCGGAACGGGACGAGCAGTACTTC. The chain is built from TRBV6-1 and TRBJ2-7; either TRBD1 or TRBD2 may fit D (6 bases each). V was clipped by 8 bases and J by 5 bases, with 19 bases between them. CDR3 length: 14 amino acids. Per the germline V gene, CDR1 is MNHNS and CDR2 is SASEGT.